Each of the 7 T cell receptor beta chains below was sequenced from the same sample in a study of response to subunit inactivated influenza vaccine. TCRdb re-called the RT-PCR reads with MiXCR, one entry per CDR3 protein. The table records 650,000 to 850,000 distinct CDR3 sequences, about 15% of them present only once. The sample was PBMCs from blood, taken 14 days before vaccination. These receptors came from a man in his fifties or sixties who received an inactivated influenza vaccine.

This clonotype was counted many times. This chain connects TRBV12-3 or TRBV12-4 to TRBJ1-4, with D perhaps TRBD1 (6 bases). The CDR3 is made up of 15 amino acids. V lost 5 bases and J lost 8, with 18 bases in between. The CDR3 loop reads CASSLPGGRFEKLFF. The CDR3 DNA reads as TGTGCCAGCAGTCTTCCGGGGGGGCGCTTCGAAAAACTGTTTTTT.

The chain is built from TRBV5-1 and TRBJ2-7; TRBD2 matches at 10 bases. The CDR3 spans 15 residues. CDR1 and CDR2 (germline): SGHRS, YFSETQ. Trimming at V came to 1 base and at J to 4 bases, leaving 5 bases not matched to a gene. Here the CDR3 reads CASSLIAGGSYEQYF. The CDR3 bases are TGCGCCAGCAGCTTGATAGCGGGGGGCTCTTACGAGCAGTACTTC.

The chain uses TRBV2 and TRBJ2-3, with 10 positions matching TRBD2. The germline V gene has CDR1 SNHLY and CDR2 FYNNEI. This CDR3 comprises 14 residues. The ends lost 8 bases at V and 3 bases at J; junction bases unmatched: 5. The DNA of the CDR3 is TGTGCCAGCCGTAGCGGGAGGCTTACAGATACGCAGTATTTT. Protein: CASRSGRLTDTQYF.

J is TRBJ2-1 and V is TRBV29-1; 10 bases map to TRBD2. The V segment lost 3 bases and the J segment 8 bases; nucleotides outside the gene matches: 7. Germline V gene sequence: CDR1 SQVTM, CDR2 ANQGSEA. The CDR3 totals 14 residues. DNA of the CDR3: TGCAGCGTTGACGCAGCGGGGGGGCCGGATGAGCAGTTCTTC. Translated: CSVDAAGGPDEQFF.

This clonotype was observed a handful of times. DNA for the CDR3: TGTGCCAGCAGCGGTGGACAGGGGGCGGGGGATACGCAGTATTTT. Residues: CASSGGQGAGDTQYF. The chain links TRBV9 to TRBJ2-3, with 11 bases lining up with TRBD1. Looked up from germline, CDR1 is SGDLS and CDR2 is YYNGEE. V was pared by 3 bases and J by 6 bases, with 6 bases of the junction left unmatched. There are 15 residues in the CDR3.

This clonotype appeared many times. The chain carries TRBV4-2 and TRBJ2-7, with TRBD2 matching over 12 bases. V gave up 4 bases and J gave up 7 bases; unmatched junction bases: 8. The CDR3 contains 15 residues. Per germline, CDR1 LGHNA and CDR2 YNFKEQ. CDR3 residues: CASSPQTSGSREQYF. CDR3 nucleotide sequence: TGTGCCAGCAGCCCACAGACTAGCGGGAGTCGGGAGCAGTACTTC.

The chain uses TRBV4-2 and TRBJ2-3; maybe TRBD1 (6 bases). Germline V lookup: CDR1 LGHNA, CDR2 YNFKEQ. V lost 4 bases and J lost 0, with 20 bases in between. This CDR3 contains 18 residues. The CDR3 reads CASSLTYSDSSSTDTQYF. DNA for the CDR3: TGTGCCAGCAGCCTTACATACTCGGACAGCTCTAGCACAGATACGCAGTATTTT.